Shown below are 20 T cell receptor beta chains from a single sample sequenced in a study of T cell responses to AZD1222 COVID-19 vaccine. The protocol was immunoSEQ multiplex PCR, while the TCRdb copy is restricted to in-frame clones and leaves out a portion. The table includes about 76,000 clones, roughly 84% detected once. The specimen comprised peripheral blood, sampled on day 0 of AZD1222 vaccination. Receptor source: an adult in good health.

CDR3 sequence reads: CASSYSWDRRDQPQHF. The CDR3 DNA reads as TGTGCCAGCAGTTACTCGTGGGACAGAAGAGATCAGCCCCAGCATTTT. The chain carries TRBV6-5 and TRBJ1-5; 7 nucleotides agree with TRBD1. V trimming: 0 bases; J trimming: 5 bases; junction bases outside the gene matches: 7. Germline V gene data show CDR1 as MNHEY and CDR2 as SVGAGI. This CDR3 spans 16 amino acids.

This clone was recorded a few times. This CDR3 reads CATSDPPFKFPNGRVYF. In nucleotides, the CDR3 is TGTGCCACCAGTGATCCCCCCTTTAAATTTCCAAATGGGAGGGTATATTTT. The chain carries TRBV24-1 and TRBJ1-3; D uncertain. The germline V gene has CDR1 KGHDR and CDR2 SFDVKD. V lost 3 bases to trimming and J lost 14 bases, with 28 bases between them. The length of the CDR3 is 17 residues.

The V and J genes are TRBV7-8 and TRBJ1-5; the D is unclear. The CDR3 has 15 residues. Germline lookup yields CDR1 SGHVS and CDR2 FQNEAQ. V lost 4 bases to trimming and J lost 2 bases, with 12 bases between them. The CDR3 reads CASSSSAFGNQPQHF. As DNA, the CDR3 is TGTGCCAGCAGCTCCTCGGCTTTCGGCAATCAGCCCCAGCATTTT.

The V gene is TRBV11-2, the J gene TRBJ2-3; 11 nucleotides agree with TRBD2. The CDR3 spans 15 residues. Trimming at V came to 5 bases and at J to 4 bases, leaving 5 bases not matched to a gene. Germline CDR1 is SGHAT and CDR2 is FQNNGV. CDR3 bases: TGTGCCAGCAGCCCTAGCGGGGGGAGGGCAGATACGCAGTATTTT. Encoded protein: CASSPSGGRADTQYF.

The gene calls are TRBV2 and TRBJ2-7; weak D call: TRBD1 (6 bases). Trimming pared 6 bases from V and 3 bases from J, leaving 9 bases between. The CDR3 contains 12 residues. Germline values: CDR1 SNHLY, CDR2 FYNNEI. The CDR3 loop is CASRADSYEQYV. The DNA of the CDR3 is TGTGCCAGCAGGGCGGACAGCTACGAGCAGTACGTC.

This clone was found once. V usage is TRBV6-6 and J usage is TRBJ2-1; 8 nucleotides align to TRBD2. This CDR3 is 14 amino acids long. Trimming took 5 bases from V and 9 from J; bases not matched to a gene: 9. Germline loops: CDR1 MNHNY, CDR2 SVGAGI (reference sequence). CDR3: CASSTGGGYGEQFF. DNA for the CDR3: TGTGCCAGCAGTACCGGGGGGGGTTACGGTGAGCAGTTCTTC.

The rearrangement joins TRBV29-1 to TRBJ1-3; D unclear. V was clipped by 5 bases and J by 1 base, with 9 bases between them. The CDR3 length is 13 residues. Germline lookup yields CDR1 SQVTM and CDR2 ANQGSEA. The CDR3 DNA follows: TGCAGCGTTTCCGTCGGTTCTGGAAACACCATATATTTT. Translating gives CSVSVGSGNTIYF.

The genes are TRBV6-5 and TRBJ1-3, with a weak D call TRBD1 (6 bases). The germline gives CDR1 MNHEY, CDR2 SVGAGI. The V gene lost 5 bases and the J gene lost 6 bases, with 17 bases spanning the gap. The CDR3 totals 15 residues. The CDR3 loop is CASSLVGGGANTIYF. DNA of the CDR3: TGTGCCAGCAGTCTGGTAGGGGGGGGTGCAAACACCATATATTTT.

This clone was observed a single time. The chain is built from TRBV30 and TRBJ2-5; a possible D gene is TRBD1 (5 bases). Deletions cut 0 bases from V and 4 bases from J, with 9 bases between. The CDR3 consists of 13 residues. The V gene's germline CDR1 is GTSNPN and CDR2 SVGIG (reference sequence). The CDR3 loop reads CAWSVLDRETQYF. Here the CDR3 DNA reads TGTGCCTGGAGTGTATTAGACAGAGAGACCCAGTACTTC.

The V gene is TRBV7-8, the J gene TRBJ2-1, with 13 bases fitting TRBD2. The CDR3 consists of 16 residues. Germline V CDR1 and CDR2: SGHVS, FQNEAQ. V gave up 2 bases and J gave up 12 bases; unmatched junction bases: 10. CDR3 DNA: TGTGCCAGCAGCTTATTTGGACTAGCGGGAGATGGATTGCAGTTCTTC. Protein sequence: CASSLFGLAGDGLQFF.

About this clone: A read error may produce the germline difference seen at one junction end. This chain uses TRBV11-1 with TRBJ1-1, with D perhaps TRBD1 (5 bases). Germline CDR1 SGHAT, CDR2 FQDESV (reference sequence). The CDR3 contains 13 residues. CDR3 region: CVSSLPDSPEAFF. In DNA, the CDR3 is TGTGTCAGCAGCTTACCCGACAGCCCGGAAGCTTTCTTT.

The chain has TRBV5-1 and TRBJ2-7; TRBD1 agrees at 8 bases. With V trimmed by 4 bases and J by 4 bases, 10 bases remained unmatched. Per germline, CDR1 SGHRS and CDR2 YFSETQ. This CDR3 is 15 amino acids long. The chain's CDR3 is CASSPGTGPHYEQYF. In DNA, the CDR3 is TGCGCCAGCAGCCCGGGGACAGGACCCCATTACGAGCAGTACTTC. Complete variable domain (other parts from reference TRBV5-1 and TRBJ2-7): KAGVTQTPRYLIKTRGQQVTLSCSPISGHRSVSWYQQTPGQGLQFLFEYFSETQRNKGNFPGRFSGRQFSNSRSEMNVSTLELGDSALYLCASSPGTGPHYEQYFGPGTRLTVT.

This clone has a single count. This chain connects TRBV6-5 to TRBJ1-4; no definite D call. CDR3 size: 14 residues. V lost 3 bases, J lost 5 bases, and 10 bases lay in between. In germline, CDR1 is MNHEY, CDR2 SVGAGI. The CDR3 region has the DNA TGTGCCAGCAGTTATACGAGAGAAAATGAAAAACTGTTTTTT. It specifies CASSYTRENEKLFF.

The chain recombines TRBV5-4 with TRBJ1-2; the D gene is possibly TRBD1 (5 bases). This CDR3 has 14 amino acids. Trimming stripped 3 bases from V and 4 bases from J, with 13 bases between. Germline V lookup: CDR1 SGHNT, CDR2 YYREEE (reference sequence). The CDR3 DNA is TGTGCCAGCAGCTCGGACATCAACTCCTATGGCTACACCTTC. Translated: CASSSDINSYGYTF.

The rearrangement joins TRBV5-4 to TRBJ2-1; the match to TRBD2 covers 12 bases. Germline V gene lookup returns CDR1 SGHNT and CDR2 YYREEE (reference sequence). V gave up 7 bases and J gave up 8 bases; unmatched junction bases: 16. The CDR3 extends over 17 amino acids. The CDR3 region has the DNA TGTGCCAGCGCCTCCGGACTAGCGGGGACCTCTTCGGATGAGCAGTTCTTC. It codes for CASASGLAGTSSDEQFF.

The gene calls are TRBV12-5 and TRBJ2-7; D is ambiguous. Germline CDR1 is LGHNT and CDR2 is FRNRAP. The CDR3 length is 13 residues. V lost 5 bases, J lost 3 bases, and 11 bases lay in between. The CDR3 spells CASGPPPGYEQYV. DNA of the CDR3: TGTGCTAGTGGTCCCCCGCCAGGCTACGAGCAGTACGTC.

The rearrangement uses TRBV28 and TRBJ1-1; tentative D call: TRBD1 (6 bases). V was cut by 6 bases and J by 2 bases, with 7 bases left in between. This CDR3 contains 12 residues. Germline V gene sequence: CDR1 MDHEN, CDR2 SYDVKM. The chain's CDR3 is CASRDSNTEAFF. The DNA of the CDR3 is TGTGCCAGCAGGGACAGTAACACTGAAGCTTTCTTT.

V gene TRBV5-4 combines with J gene TRBJ2-1; 10 bases fit TRBD2. Germline V lookup: CDR1 SGHNT, CDR2 YYREEE (reference sequence). J gave up 8 bases and V 0 bases, and 8 bases lay outside the gene matches. This CDR3 has 16 amino acids. CDR3 DNA sequence: TGTGCCAGCAGCTTGGGGAGCGGGAGGGCCAGGTATGAGCAGTTCTTC. This codes for CASSLGSGRARYEQFF.

The rearrangement uses TRBV7-2 and TRBJ2-1; D unclear. V lost 8 bases and J lost 6, with 14 bases in between. Germline V gene data show CDR1 as SGHTA and CDR2 as FQGNSA. The CDR3 contains 13 residues. The CDR3 region is CASRGVGFNEQFF. In DNA form, the CDR3 reads TGTGCCAGCCGTGGTGTGGGTTTCAATGAGCAGTTCTTC. The full variable domain, its missing parts supplied by reference TRBV7-2 and TRBJ2-1, is GAGVSQSPSNKVTEKGKDVELRCDPISGHTALYWYRQSLGQGLEFLIYFQGNSAPDKSGLPSDRFSAERTGGSVSTLTIQRTQQEDSAVYLCASRGVGFNEQFFGPGTRLTVL.

The CDR3 DNA sequence: TGTGCCAGCAGCACGGACAGGAGCAATCAGCCCCAGCATTTT. It yields the protein CASSTDRSNQPQHF. The chain joins TRBV21-1 to TRBJ1-5; TRBD1 is the table's D call and was not checked against the DNA. TRBV21-1 is given as a pseudogene. CDR3 length: 14 amino acids.